This T cell receptor (beta chain) originates from a study of vaccination and CD4 T cells after COVID-19. For the study at large: For post-vaccine samples, collection took place a median approximately 78 days after dose two, ranging from 14 to 241. From HCoV-229E, HCoV-OC43, HCoV-NL63 and SARS-CoV-2, overlapping spike peptides were used to stimulate the cells. Study findings and constraints: Looking at convalescent patients, a median around 84% of reactive clones were present only post-vaccination.

With respect to this clonotype: What it binds is not known.

Specified treatment: approximately nine-day PBMC culture with coronavirus spike peptide pools or control peptides (ViraFEST assay). TCR sequencing followed the expansion of antigen-specific T cells with peptide pools in ViraFEST. Sequence data for DNA of cultured CD4+ T cells were generated by the Oncomine TCR Beta short-read assay. TCRdb reanalysed the PCR reads using MiXCR and keeps one entry per CDR3 protein. The sample yields under 25,000 distinct CDR3 sequences, nearly 55% seen once. This sequence originates from a human donor who had recovered from COVID-19. Source material: CD4+ T cells from blood, cultured in vitro.

This CDR3 reads CSAGTGSSYNEQFF. CDR3 bases: TGCAGTGCTGGGACAGGGAGCTCCTACAATGAGCAGTTCTTC. The chain couples TRBV20-1 to TRBJ2-1; 9 bases are shared with TRBD1. The V gene end was trimmed by 5 bases and the J gene end by 0 bases; junction bases not matched to a gene: 2. CDR1 DFQATT and CDR2 SNEGSKA come from the germline V gene (reference sequence). The length of the CDR3 is 14 residues.